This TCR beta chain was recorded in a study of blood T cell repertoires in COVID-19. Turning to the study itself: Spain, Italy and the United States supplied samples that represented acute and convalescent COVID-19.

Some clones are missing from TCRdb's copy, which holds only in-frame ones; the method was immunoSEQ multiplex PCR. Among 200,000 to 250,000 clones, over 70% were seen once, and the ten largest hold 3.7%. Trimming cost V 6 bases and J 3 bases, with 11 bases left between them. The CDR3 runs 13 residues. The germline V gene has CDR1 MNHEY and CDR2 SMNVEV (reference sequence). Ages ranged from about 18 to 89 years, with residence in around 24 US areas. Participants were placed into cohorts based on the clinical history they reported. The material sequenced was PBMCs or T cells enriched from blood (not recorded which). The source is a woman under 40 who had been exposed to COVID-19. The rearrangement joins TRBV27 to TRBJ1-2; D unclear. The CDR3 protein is CASRRYGDYGYTF. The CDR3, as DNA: TGTGCCAGCAGGCGATACGGTGACTATGGCTACACCTTC.